This TCR beta chain was recorded in a study of blood T cell repertoires in COVID-19. Study as a whole: Spain, Italy and the United States supplied samples that represented acute and convalescent COVID-19. The cDNA or gDNA used as material had been derived from T cells, B-cell-depleted T cells, or PBMCs.

Original processing notes: Amplified reference gene primers provided the basis for estimating nucleated cell counts. Clones were read by immunoSEQ multiplex PCR, and TCRdb kept only the in-frame ones, dropping some. V and J calls and clone size are those listed in that table; D and trimming were worked out from the DNA. The table records around 270,000 clones, about 87% of them present only once. Germline assignment: CDR1 GTSNPN and CDR2 SVGIG (reference sequence). V was pared by 1 base and J by 4 bases, with 2 bases of the junction left unmatched. The CDR3 has 14 amino acids. The source of this sequence is a woman between 55 and 75 years old with COVID-19, enrolled during active disease. The material sequenced was peripheral blood. This chain uses TRBV30 with TRBJ2-7; 12 nucleotides agree with TRBD2. The chain's CDR3 is CAWSGLAGAYEQYF. DNA for the CDR3: TGTGCCTGGAGTGGACTAGCGGGAGCTTACGAGCAGTACTTC.